The rows below give T cell receptor beta chains drawn from one sample of a study of T cells in Graves' hyperthyroidism and ophthalmopathy. TCRdb passed the multiplex PCR reads through MiXCR, listing each CDR3 protein once. The sample shows under 650,000 distinct CDR3 sequences, 16% of them seen only once. The sequenced sample consisted of blood. Source of these receptors: a woman in her twenties or thirties with Graves' hyperthyroidism. Both conserved end residues are part of each CDR3. D genes are given only for firm matches. The size of a clone is reported for some rows only, either as once, few or many, or as a class for expanded clones.

J gene: TRBJ2-7; V gene: TRBV9; D gene: -; clone size: many; CDR3 DNA: TGTGCCAGCAGCTCAAGCCCTAGCGTGATCTACGAGCAGTACTTC; CDR3 protein: CASSSSPSVIYEQYF
J gene: TRBJ2-5; V gene: TRBV28; D gene: -; clone size: many; CDR3 DNA: TGTGCCAGCAGCCGACCCAGGGCTGGGGGAGAGACCCAGTACTTC; CDR3 protein: CASSRPRAGGETQYF
J gene: TRBJ2-7; V gene: TRBV20-1; D gene: TRBD1; clone size: many; CDR3 DNA: TGCAGTGCTTGGGACAGGGAGAGTGAGGAGCAGTACTTC; CDR3 protein: CSAWDRESEEQYF
J gene: TRBJ1-1; V gene: TRBV4-1; D gene: -; clone size: -; CDR3 DNA: TGCGCCAGCAGCCAACACCCAGGCACTGAAGCTTTCTTT; CDR3 protein: CASSQHPGTEAFF
J gene: TRBJ2-3; V gene: TRBV12-3/TRBV12-4; D gene: -; clone size: many; CDR3 DNA: TGTGCCAGCAGTTTATCCCTCTTAGCATGGGCGGGTGATACTGGGGATACGCAGTATTTT; CDR3 protein: CASSLSLLAWAGDTGDTQYF
J gene: TRBJ2-7; V gene: TRBV25-1; D gene: -; clone size: -; CDR3 DNA: TGTGCCAGCAGTGAATATATTCGCGGAGAGCAGTACTTC; CDR3 protein: CASSEYIRGEQYF
J gene: TRBJ1-6; V gene: TRBV6-1; D gene: -; clone size: -; CDR3 DNA: TGTGCCACCCAGGCAGCAATCACAACAATTGGGAATTCACCCCTCCACTTT; CDR3 protein: CATQAAITTIGNSPLHF
J gene: TRBJ1-2; V gene: TRBV10-3; D gene: -; clone size: few; CDR3 DNA: TGTGCCATCAGTGAGTCGAAGGACAGCTATGGCTACACCTTC; CDR3 protein: CAISESKDSYGYTF
J gene: TRBJ1-5; V gene: TRBV2; D gene: TRBD1; clone size: -; CDR3 DNA: TGTGCCAGCAGTGTTGGGACAGGGTGGTCGGGCGATCAGCCCCAGCATTTT; CDR3 protein: CASSVGTGWSGDQPQHF
J gene: TRBJ2-2; V gene: TRBV7-2; D gene: -; clone size: -; CDR3 DNA: TGTGCCAGCAGCCTCAGGGGATACCAGAACACCGGGGAGCTGTTTTTT; CDR3 protein: CASSLRGYQNTGELFF
J gene: TRBJ1-5; V gene: TRBV27; D gene: TRBD1; clone size: -; CDR3 DNA: TGTGCCAGCAGTAGGAGGCAGGGGGCGATTAGCAATCAGCCCCAGCATTTT; CDR3 protein: CASSRRQGAISNQPQHF
J gene: TRBJ2-1; V gene: TRBV6-2/TRBV6-3; D gene: -; clone size: many; CDR3 DNA: TGTGCCAGCAGTTACGGGACCCCTGACTACAATGAGCAGTTCTTC; CDR3 protein: CASSYGTPDYNEQFF